This T cell receptor (beta chain) was recovered during a study of blood T cell repertoires in COVID-19. As for the study in general: Whether acute or convalescent, the COVID-19 samples came from the United States, Italy and Spain. The analysed material was cDNA or gDNA that came from T cells, B-cell-depleted T cells, or PBMCs.

In the original analysis: Amplification of reference gene primers was used by the study to estimate nucleated cell counts. The data were produced by immunoSEQ multiplex PCR, yet TCRdb's version contains in-frame clones alone and is incomplete. V and J calls and clone size are copied from that table; D and trimming were computed from the DNA. Of 20,000 to 25,000 clones in the sample, about 90% were seen once. Germline CDR1 MNHEY, CDR2 SVGAGI. CDR3 size: 12 residues. Trimming removed 5 bases at V and 12 bases at J, with 14 bases between. Sequenced material: peripheral blood. The chain links TRBV6-5 to TRBJ2-1; tentatively, D is TRBD1 (6 bases). This TCR derives from a woman older than 75 with active COVID-19. CDR3 protein: CASSRDTQGQFF. CDR3 nucleotides: TGTGCCAGCAGTCGGGACACACAAGGGCAGTTCTTC.